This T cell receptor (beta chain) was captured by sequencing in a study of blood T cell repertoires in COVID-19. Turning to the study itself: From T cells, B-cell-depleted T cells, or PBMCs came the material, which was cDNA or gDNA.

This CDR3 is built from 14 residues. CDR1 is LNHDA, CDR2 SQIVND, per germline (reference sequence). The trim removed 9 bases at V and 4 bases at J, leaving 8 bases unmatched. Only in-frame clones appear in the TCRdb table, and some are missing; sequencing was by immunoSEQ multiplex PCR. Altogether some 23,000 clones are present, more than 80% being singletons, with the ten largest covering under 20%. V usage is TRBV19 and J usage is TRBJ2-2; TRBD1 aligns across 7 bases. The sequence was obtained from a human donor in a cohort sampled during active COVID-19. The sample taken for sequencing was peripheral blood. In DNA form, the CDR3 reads TGTGCCAGCGGAACAGGGGTGACCACCGGGGAGCTGTTTTTT. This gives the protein CASGTGVTTGELFF. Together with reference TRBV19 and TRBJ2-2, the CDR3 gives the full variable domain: DGGITQSPKYLFRKEGQNVTLSCEQNLNHDAMYWYRQDPGQGLRLIYYSQIVNDFQKGDIAEGYSVSREKKESFPLTVTSAQKNPTAFYLCASGTGVTTGELFFGEGSRLTVL.